The next 28 T cell receptor beta chains were all read from a single sample in a study of PD-1 blockade in classical Hodgkin lymphoma. Method: immunoSEQ multiplex PCR; TCRdb's copy keeps in-frame clones and lacks some. The sample has about 5,500 clones; roughly 90% are singletons. Documented time point: newly diagnosed, previously untreated cHL patient sample. From thawed PBMCs, CD8+ T cells were isolated by magnetic negative selection. The sample was CD8+ T cells from blood. Source of these receptors: a human donor with classical Hodgkin lymphoma.

The rearrangement uses TRBV6-5 and TRBJ2-4, with TRBD2 as a possible D gene (6 bases). The germline V gene has CDR1 MNHEY and CDR2 SVGAGI. This CDR3 comprises 15 residues. Trimming removed 7 bases from V and 0 bases from J, with 13 bases in between. The DNA for the CDR3 is TGTGCCAGCATCCGAGGGACTCTAGCCAAAAACATTCAGTACTTC. Translation: CASIRGTLAKNIQYF.

The chain carries TRBV4-1 and TRBJ1-5; D possibly corresponds to TRBD1 (5 bases). Looked up from germline, CDR1 is MGHRA and CDR2 is YSYEKL. Trimming pared 2 bases from V and 3 bases from J, leaving 11 bases between. The CDR3 is made up of 15 amino acids. CDR3 nucleotides: TGCGCCAGCAGCCAACGGGGGGGTGACAATCAGCCCCAGCATTTT. Its protein product is CASSQRGGDNQPQHF.

The chain is built from TRBV7-9 and TRBJ2-7, with 7 bases aligning to TRBD2. The CDR3 totals 17 residues. Germline V CDR1 and CDR2: SEHNR, FQNEAQ (reference sequence). Trimming cost V 3 bases and J 0 bases; bases outside gene matches: 11. CDR3 DNA sequence: TGTGCCAGCAGCTTTACCATAGCGGGTAGGAGCTCCTACGAGCAGTACTTC. Protein product: CASSFTIAGRSSYEQYF.

The chain has TRBV11-3 and TRBJ2-5; possibly TRBD1 or TRBD2 for D (5 bases each). Trimming shortened V by 5 bases and J by 2 bases, and 15 bases separated the two germline ends. This CDR3 has 15 residues. The germline gives CDR1 SGHNT, CDR2 YENEEA. The CDR3 protein is CASSPGPRSQETQYF. The CDR3 coding sequence is TGTGCCAGCAGCCCGGGGCCGCGGAGTCAAGAGACCCAGTACTTC.

The chain joins TRBV6-4 to TRBJ2-1; 7 bases are a match to TRBD2. V gave up 6 bases and J gave up 4 bases; unmatched junction bases: 9. The CDR3 sequence is 15 residues long. The V gene's germline CDR1 is MRHNA and CDR2 SNTAGT. The CDR3 loop reads CASSPAAGEYNEQFF. The DNA for the CDR3 is TGTGCCAGCAGCCCCGCTGCGGGAGAGTACAATGAGCAGTTCTTC.

The sample holds a few counts of this clone. V and J are TRBV7-3 and TRBJ1-4, with a tentative D call TRBD1 (5 bases). Trimming took 4 bases from V and 3 from J, leaving 9 bases between them. Germline assignment: CDR1 SGHTA and CDR2 FQGTGA. The CDR3 has 14 amino acids. CDR3 nucleotide sequence: TGTGCCAGCAGCTCTGGGGGGGCTAATGAAAAACTGTTTTTT. It specifies CASSSGGANEKLFF.

This sequence joins TRBV6-4 and TRBJ2-1; no firm D call. The V end was cut by 7 bases, the J end by 9 bases, with 19 bases between. The CDR3 extends over 14 amino acids. Germline loops: CDR1 MRHNA, CDR2 SNTAGT. CDR3: CASKDPSSMGEQFF. The CDR3 nucleotides read TGTGCCAGCAAAGACCCGTCTAGTATGGGTGAGCAGTTCTTC.

CDR3 nucleotide sequence: TGTGCCAGCAGCAAGACCTTGGGGACAGGGCGGATGGGTGATCAGCCCCAGCATTTT. This gives the protein CASSKTLGTGRMGDQPQHF. The gene calls are TRBV21-1 and TRBJ1-5; the table's TRBD1 call for D was not verified on the DNA. TRBV21-1 is a documented pseudogene. This CDR3 has 19 residues.

The rearrangement links TRBV13 to TRBJ2-1; the D gene is possibly TRBD1 (5 bases). Trimming took 0 bases from V and 9 from J, leaving 12 bases between them. This CDR3 region has 14 residues. The V gene's germline CDR1 is PRHDT and CDR2 FYEKMQ (reference sequence). CDR3 bases: TGTGCCAGCAGCTTAGGGCCCCAGGGCGTTGAGCAGTTCTTC. Residues: CASSLGPQGVEQFF.

The V call is TRBV6-1, the J call TRBJ2-5; 9 nucleotides line up with TRBD1. The J call may be wrong; the DNA end is better matched by TRBJ2-7. In germline, CDR1 is MNHNS, CDR2 SASEGT. The CDR3 runs to 13 residues. The CDR3 loop is CASDRGEAYEQYF. The CDR3, as DNA: TGTGCCTCGGACAGGGGAGAGGCCTACGAGCAGTACTTC.

This chain links TRBV11-1 with TRBJ2-7; 9 bases fit TRBD2. V shed 5 bases and J 5 bases; nucleotides not matched to a gene: 10. In germline, CDR1 is SGHAT, CDR2 FQDESV (reference sequence). There are 15 residues in the CDR3. The CDR3 region is CASSHPLAGEHEQYF. The CDR3 DNA follows: TGTGCCAGCAGCCACCCCTTAGCGGGAGAACACGAGCAGTACTTC.

This chain connects TRBV12-5 to TRBJ2-7, with D hard to call. Trimming cost V 0 bases and J 5 bases, with 8 bases left between them. This CDR3 is 13 amino acids long. Germline V CDR1 and CDR2: LGHNT, FRNRAP. The CDR3 loop is CASGLVGGNEQYF. CDR3 in DNA: TGTGCTAGTGGTTTGGTAGGTGGTAACGAGCAGTACTTC.

The CDR3 DNA reads TGTGCCAGCAGTGGACAGGGGCCGAACACCGGGGAGCTGTTTTTT. Amino acids: CASSGQGPNTGELFF. V and J are TRBV25-1 and TRBJ2-2; 8 nucleotides match TRBD1. This CDR3 has 15 residues. V lost 4 bases to trimming and J lost 0 bases; unmatched junction nucleotides: 1. Looked up from germline, CDR1 is MGHDK and CDR2 is SYGVNS.

The rearrangement uses TRBV11-2 and TRBJ2-7; no clear D gene. This CDR3 is 12 amino acids long. Trimming left V 7 bases short and J 5 bases short, with 12 bases between. The germline V gene has CDR1 SGHAT and CDR2 FQNNGV. CDR3 sequence: CASTHSENEQYF. The CDR3 coding sequence is TGTGCCAGCACTCATTCGGAGAACGAGCAGTACTTC.

The chain uses TRBV6-5 and TRBJ2-1, with D perhaps TRBD1 (6 bases). CDR3 length: 14 amino acids. V lost 4 bases, J lost 0 bases, and 7 bases lay in between. CDR1 and CDR2 (germline): MNHEY, SVGAGI. In DNA, the CDR3 is TGTGCCAGCAGTTTGGACAGCTCCTACAATGAGCAGTTCTTC. Residues: CASSLDSSYNEQFF.

The chain joins TRBV7-9 to TRBJ1-5; D possibly corresponds to TRBD1 (5 bases). Trimming stripped 1 base from V and 4 bases from J, with 20 bases between. CDR1 is SEHNR and CDR2 is FQNEAQ in the germline V gene (reference sequence). This CDR3 spans 18 amino acids. The CDR3 loop is CASSLVPQGGHRNQPQHF. The CDR3 nucleotides are TGTGCCAGCAGCTTAGTACCGCAGGGAGGGCACAGGAATCAGCCCCAGCATTTT.

This CDR3 is CASSRSSYNEQFF. CDR3 nucleotides: TGTGCCAGCAGCCGAAGCTCCTACAATGAGCAGTTCTTC. V and J are TRBV6-5 and TRBJ2-1, with no clear D. Germline V gene lookup returns CDR1 MNHEY and CDR2 SVGAGI. Trimming pared 6 bases from V and 0 bases from J, leaving 6 bases between. The CDR3 loop spans 13 amino acids.

V is TRBV6-1 and J is TRBJ1-4; no definite D call. The CDR3 has 14 amino acids. Germline values: CDR1 MNHNS, CDR2 SASEGT. Trimming removed 1 base at V and 8 bases at J, with 11 bases between. CDR3 sequence: CASSEEVGWEKLFF. DNA for the CDR3: TGTGCCAGCAGTGAAGAGGTCGGATGGGAAAAACTGTTTTTT.

J is TRBJ2-7 and V is TRBV25-1; no clear D gene. The CDR3 totals 15 residues. Trimming removed 6 bases at V and 5 bases at J, with 20 bases between. CDR1 MGHDK and CDR2 SYGVNS come from the germline V gene. The CDR3 DNA reads as TGTGCCAGCAGCGTCATCCCCACGGGTGTGGACGAGCAGTACTTC. It yields the protein CASSVIPTGVDEQYF.

The chain combines TRBV2 with TRBJ1-2, with TRBD1 matching 8 bases. This CDR3 contains 16 residues. CDR1 and CDR2 from the germline V gene are SNHLY and FYNNEI. V lost 6 bases and J lost 6; bases outside the gene matches: 15. The CDR3 sequence is CASRGPGRGLPDGYTF. The CDR3 DNA reads TGTGCCAGCAGGGGTCCTGGCAGGGGGCTTCCGGATGGCTACACCTTC. Full variable domain (remainder filled in from reference TRBV2 and TRBJ1-2): EPEVTQTPSHQVTQMGQEVILRCVPISNHLYFYWYRQILGQKVEFLVSFYNNEISEKSEIFDDQFSVERPDGSNFTLKIRSTKLEDSAMYFCASRGPGRGLPDGYTFGSGTRLTVV.

To note about this clone: The junction departs from germline at one end; a sequencing error may be responsible. The identical CDR3 is also encoded by other nucleotide sequences in the sample. The gene calls are TRBV4-1 and TRBJ1-2; D perhaps matches TRBD1 (6 bases). Germline CDR1 reads MGHRA; CDR2 reads YSYEKL. This CDR3 is 14 amino acids long. CDR3 sequence: CASSQTNRDFGYTF. The CDR3 DNA follows: TGTGCCAGCAGCCAGACGAACAGGGACTTCGGCTACACCTTC.

The gene calls are TRBV25-1 and TRBJ2-6; 9 bases agree with TRBD2. The CDR3 is made up of 18 amino acids. Germline loops: CDR1 MGHDK, CDR2 SYGVNS. V was clipped by 2 bases and J by 0 bases; unmatched bases: 5. The CDR3 is CASSEVDSGGSGANVLTF. The CDR3 DNA sequence: TGTGCCAGCAGTGAAGTGGATAGCGGGGGCTCTGGGGCCAACGTCCTGACTTTC.

The chain employs TRBV6-1 and TRBJ2-1; 7 bases fit TRBD2. Per germline, CDR1 MNHNS and CDR2 SASEGT. CDR3 length: 16 residues. J lost 4 bases, V lost 0 bases, and 6 bases had no gene match. CDR3 bases: TGTGCCAGCAGTGAAGCTAGACTAGCCGTTTACAATGAGCAGTTCTTC. Protein product: CASSEARLAVYNEQFF.

The CDR3 sequence: CASSETGGIDEQFF. The CDR3 DNA sequence: TGTGCCAGCTCGGAGACAGGGGGCATCGATGAGCAGTTCTTC. The rearrangement uses TRBV6-4 and TRBJ2-1; 10 nucleotides align to TRBD1. The CDR3 has 14 amino acids. With V trimmed by 8 bases and J by 8 bases, 9 bases remained unmatched. Germline values: CDR1 MRHNA, CDR2 SNTAGT.

This rearrangement joins TRBV29-1 to TRBJ2-1; D might be TRBD2 (6 bases). This CDR3 region has 14 residues. V lost 7 bases and J lost 1, with 14 bases in between. Germline assignment: CDR1 SQVTM and CDR2 ANQGSEA. The CDR3 sequence is CSAWGGMSYNEQFF. CDR3 bases: TGCAGCGCATGGGGCGGGATGTCCTACAATGAGCAGTTCTTC.

The rearrangement links TRBV25-1 to TRBJ2-2; possible D gene TRBD1, 7 bases. With 9 bases removed from V and 2 bases from J, the gap between germline ends came to 22 bases. The CDR3 consists of 17 residues. Per germline, CDR1 MGHDK and CDR2 SYGVNS. The CDR3 DNA is TGTGCCAGTACCCCGGGACAGACGACTAGTAACACCGGGGAGCTGTTTTTT. Translated, it gives CASTPGQTTSNTGELFF. Complete variable domain (other parts from reference TRBV25-1 and TRBJ2-2): EADIYQTPRYLVIGTGKKITLECSQTMGHDKMYWYQQDPGMELHLIHYSYGVNSTEKGDLSSESTVSRIRTEHFPLTLESARPSHTSQYLCASTPGQTTSNTGELFFGEGSRLTVL.

This chain connects TRBV6-5 to TRBJ2-1; 9 nucleotides align to TRBD1. Germline assignment: CDR1 MNHEY and CDR2 SVGAGI. CDR3 size: 15 residues. V shed 2 bases and J 7 bases; nucleotides not matched to a gene: 6. CDR3 nucleotides: TGTGCCAGCAGTTACGGACAGGGGAGGACGAATGAGCAGTTCTTC. The encoded protein is CASSYGQGRTNEQFF.

The gene calls are TRBV7-8 and TRBJ2-3; TRBD1 agrees at 9 bases. Germline assignment: CDR1 SGHVS and CDR2 FQNEAQ. V lost 2 bases and J lost 5; bases outside the gene matches: 14. This CDR3 is built from 18 residues. This CDR3 is CASSLPQSTGGLQDTQYF. CDR3 DNA sequence: TGTGCCAGCAGCTTACCCCAATCTACAGGGGGCCTTCAAGATACGCAGTATTTT.